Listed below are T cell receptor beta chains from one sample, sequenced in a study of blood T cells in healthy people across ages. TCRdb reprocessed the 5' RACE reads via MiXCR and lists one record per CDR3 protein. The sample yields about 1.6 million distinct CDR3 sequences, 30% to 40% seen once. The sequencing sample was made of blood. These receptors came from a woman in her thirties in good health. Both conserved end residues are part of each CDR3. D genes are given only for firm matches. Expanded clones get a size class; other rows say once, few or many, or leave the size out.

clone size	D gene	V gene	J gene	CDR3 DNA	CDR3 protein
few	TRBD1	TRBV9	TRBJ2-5	TGTGCCAGCAGCGTTGCCGGGACAGGGAAAGAGACCCAGTACTTC	CASSVAGTGKETQYF
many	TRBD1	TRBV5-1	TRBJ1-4	TGCGCCAGCAGCTACCGACAGGGGGGCGGTGAAAAACTGTTTTTT	CASSYRQGGGEKLFF
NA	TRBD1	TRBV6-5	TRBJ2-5	TGTGCCAACAGTTACCTCACGTCCGGGACAGGGGTGAAGACCCAGTACTTC	CANSYLTSGTGVKTQYF
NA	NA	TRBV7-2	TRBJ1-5	TGTGCCAGCAGCGCCCCGGGACAATTTTATAGCAATCAGCCCCAGCATTTT	CASSAPGQFYSNQPQHF
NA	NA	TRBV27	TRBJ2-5	TGTGCCAGCAGTTTGTCCAGGTCGGGGGCCCAGTACTTC	CASSLSRSGAQYF
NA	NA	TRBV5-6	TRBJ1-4	TGTGCCAGCAGCCTCACAGGGAATTGGGAAAAACTGTTTTTT	CASSLTGNWEKLFF
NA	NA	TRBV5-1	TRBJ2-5	TGCGCCAGCAGGATGGCAGGGTCTTCGGAAGAGACCCAGTACTTC	CASRMAGSSEETQYF
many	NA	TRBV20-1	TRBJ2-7	TGCAGTGCTAGACCTCCAAACAGGGGGGGCTACGAGCAGTACTTC	CSARPPNRGGYEQYF
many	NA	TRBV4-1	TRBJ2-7	TGCGCCAGCAGCCAAGATTTCTTTGCCGGACTGTCCTACGAGCAGTACTTC	CASSQDFFAGLSYEQYF
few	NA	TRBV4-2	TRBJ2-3	TGTGCCAGCAGCCAAGATGAAAGGGGTACAGATACGCAGTATTTT	CASSQDERGTDTQYF
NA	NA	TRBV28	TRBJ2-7	TGTGCCAGCAGTTTCGGGCAGGGTACCCACGAGCAGTACTTC	CASSFGQGTHEQYF
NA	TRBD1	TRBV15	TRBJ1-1	TGTGCCACCAGCAGAGAGACAGGGTGGATGAACACTGAAGCTTTCTTT	CATSRETGWMNTEAFF
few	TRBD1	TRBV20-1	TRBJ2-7	TGCAGTGCGTCTCAGGGGGCCAACTCCTACGAGCAGTACTTC	CSASQGANSYEQYF
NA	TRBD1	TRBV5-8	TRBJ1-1	TGTGCCAGCAGACGGACAGGGGAGGTTGAAGCTTTCTTT	CASRRTGEVEAFF
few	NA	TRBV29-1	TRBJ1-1	TGCAGCGTTGTAGAAGGGTACGCTTTCTTT	CSVVEGYAFF
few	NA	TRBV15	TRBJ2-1	TGTGCCACCAGCAGAGCCCTAAGGGGTCTAGGCAATGAGCAGTTCTTC	CATSRALRGLGNEQFF
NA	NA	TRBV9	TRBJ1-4	TGTGCCAGCAGCACGCAGACAGGCCTTAATGAAAAACTGTTTTTT	CASSTQTGLNEKLFF
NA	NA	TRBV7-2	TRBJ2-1	TGTGCCAGCAGCTCCTGGTCCTTGAGCTCCTACAATGAGCAGTTCTTC	CASSSWSLSSYNEQFF
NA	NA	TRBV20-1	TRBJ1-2	TGCAGTGCTAGAGATCCAGGACTGATGTCTAACTATGGCTACACCTTC	CSARDPGLMSNYGYTF
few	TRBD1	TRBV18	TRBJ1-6	TGTGCCAGCTCACCTCATGGACAGGGCTCACCCCTCCACTTT	CASSPHGQGSPLHF
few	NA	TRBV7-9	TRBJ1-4	TGTGCCAGCAGCTCCTTTAATGAAAAACTGTTTTTT	CASSSFNEKLFF
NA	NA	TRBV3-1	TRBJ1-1	TGTGCCAGCAGCCAGCGGCCTCCCGGAGTGAACACTGAAGCTTTCTTT	CASSQRPPGVNTEAFF
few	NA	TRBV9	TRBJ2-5	TGTGCCAGCAGCTCCCAGAGGATGGGGCAAGAGACCCAGTACTTC	CASSSQRMGQETQYF
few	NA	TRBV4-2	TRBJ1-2	TGTGCCAGCAGCTCCCGGGACGGACAGATCTATGGCTACACCTTC	CASSSRDGQIYGYTF